This record concerns one TCR beta chain sequence. This specimen comes from a study of blood T cell repertoires in COVID-19. The trim removed 9 bases at V and 2 bases at J, leaving 10 bases unmatched. CDR1 is MNHEY, CDR2 SMNVEV, per germline (reference sequence). This CDR3 spans 16 amino acids. How the authors handled the data: The authors estimated nucleated cell counts from reference gene primer amplification. Profiled with immunoSEQ multiplex PCR; TCRdb holds only in-frame clones, not every one. V, J and clone size are those of that table, while D and trimming were read from the DNA. The data contain 150,000 to 200,000 clones, almost 90% of them seen just once; the ten biggest clones take up roughly 0.56%.

The sequence derives from a man between 50 and 59 years old with acute or convalescent COVID-19. The sequenced sample consisted of peripheral blood. This rearrangement joins TRBV27 to TRBJ1-5; 10 bases are shared with TRBD1. In DNA, the CDR3 is TGTGCCAGTGGGCGGACAGGGGGTCGTGGCAATCAGCCCCAGCATTTT. Translated, it gives CASGRTGGRGNQPQHF.